This T cell receptor beta chain is from a study of cytomegalovirus exposure and HLA in healthy donors. Study-level information: Findings of an earlier analysis included 90 million to 120 million unique TCR beta sequences from roughly 180 million T cells. Unique TCRs numbering roughly 85 million, obtained from HLA-typed donors, made up an early data release.

The CDR3 totals 16 residues. The V gene end was trimmed by 6 bases and the J gene end by 2 bases; junction bases not matched to a gene: 13. The germline CDR1 and CDR2 sequences are SQVTM and ANQGSEA. 60 Vbeta and 13 Jbeta primers were used in PCR. The repertoire was sequenced with immunoSEQ multiplex PCR; TCRdb's copy has only in-frame clones and lacks some. The table shows around 110,000 clones, with roughly three quarters occurring only once. The chain links TRBV29-1 to TRBJ2-3; 8 nucleotides align to TRBD2. Source material: PBMCs. The receptor comes from a woman younger than 30 in good health and CMV-seronegative. The CDR3 sequence is CSVKQTSGSTTDTQYF. The CDR3 region has the DNA TGCAGCGTGAAACAAACTAGCGGCTCCACCACAGATACGCAGTATTTT.